The TCR beta chain under discussion was sequenced for a study of T-cell reconstitution after alpha-beta-depleted transplantation in children. This clonotype was counted many times. As yet, its antigen is unknown. Unique molecular identifiers were incorporated when the TCRbeta library was constructed. From the PCR reads, TCRdb called clonotypes with MiXCR, one entry per CDR3 protein. This sample carries about 490,000 distinct CDR3 sequences, roughly a tenth of them seen once, and the ten largest clones take approximately 2%. Study-level results: Fresh T-cell production supplied most of the T-cell counts and diversity seen one year after transplant. It was reported that alpha-beta T cells came from several hundred expanded graft clones (about two months after transplant). Some patients showed high day-60 TCRbeta diversity, which derived from surviving recipient T cells and thymic progenitors.

The sample consisted of PBMCs, taken before TCRalphabeta/CD19-depleted stem cell transplant. The receptor was isolated from a child aged 2 to 15 with inherited bone marrow failure, due to receive a stem cell transplant.

CDR3 DNA: TGTGCCAGCGGGGCGATGGCCTCTGGAAACACCATATATTTT. Amino acids: CASGAMASGNTIYF. The chain is built from TRBV7-9 and TRBJ1-3, with D perhaps matching TRBD1 (5 bases). Trimming left V 8 bases short and J 0 bases short, with 11 bases between. The CDR3 loop spans 14 amino acids. Germline V CDR1 and CDR2: SEHNR, FQNEAQ (reference sequence).